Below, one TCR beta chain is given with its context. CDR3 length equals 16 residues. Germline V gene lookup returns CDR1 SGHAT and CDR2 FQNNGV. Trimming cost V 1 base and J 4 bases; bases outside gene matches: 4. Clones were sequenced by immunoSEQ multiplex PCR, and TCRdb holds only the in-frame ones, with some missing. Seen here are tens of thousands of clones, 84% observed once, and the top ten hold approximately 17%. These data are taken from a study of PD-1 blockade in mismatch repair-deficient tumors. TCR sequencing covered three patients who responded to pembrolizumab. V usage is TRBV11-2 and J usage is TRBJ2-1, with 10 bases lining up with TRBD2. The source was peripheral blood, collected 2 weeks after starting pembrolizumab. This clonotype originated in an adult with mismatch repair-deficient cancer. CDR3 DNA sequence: TGTGCCAGCAGCTTAGCACTAGCGGGATCGTACAATGAGCAGTTCTTC. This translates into CASSLALAGSYNEQFF.